Listed here are 15 T cell receptor beta chains from one sample, sequenced in a study of cytomegalovirus exposure and HLA in healthy donors. It was with 60 Vbeta and 13 Jbeta primers that the PCR ran. The repertoire was sequenced with immunoSEQ multiplex PCR; TCRdb's copy has only in-frame clones and lacks some. The sample consists of some 120,000 clones, 65% to 75% of them appearing once. Sequenced: PBMCs. The receptors stem from a man between 25 and 39 years old in good health and CMV-seropositive.

The chain carries TRBV2 and TRBJ1-2; D may be TRBD1 (6 bases). The germline V gene encodes CDR1 SNHLY and CDR2 FYNNEI. Trimming cost V 6 bases and J 2 bases, with 13 bases left between them. The CDR3 spans 14 residues. CDR3 DNA: TGTGCCAGCAGCCTACAGGGAGAGAACTATGGCTACACCTTC. This encodes CASSLQGENYGYTF.

The chain carries TRBV5-1 and TRBJ2-5, with 10 bases aligning to TRBD2. With 0 bases clipped from V and 2 bases from J, the junction kept 4 bases outside the gene matches. This CDR3 has 16 residues. Germline V CDR1 and CDR2: SGHRS, YFSETQ. The CDR3 region has the DNA TGCGCCAGCAGCTTGGAACTAGCGGGGACTCAAGAGACCCAGTACTTC. Its translation is CASSLELAGTQETQYF.

The CDR3 here is CATKGGAGDTQYF. In DNA, the CDR3 is TGTGCCACCAAGGGGGGGGCGGGAGATACGCAGTATTTT. The chain couples TRBV15 to TRBJ2-3, with a tentative D call TRBD2 (7 bases). The CDR3 totals 13 residues. Trimming stripped 7 bases from V and 5 bases from J, with 13 bases between. Germline CDR1 and CDR2: LNHNV and YYDKDF (reference sequence).

V usage is TRBV28 and J usage is TRBJ1-5; 7 nucleotides match TRBD1. Per the germline V gene, CDR1 is MDHEN and CDR2 is SYDVKM. The CDR3 is 15 amino acids. With V trimmed by 5 bases and J by 2 bases, 6 bases remained unmatched. The CDR3 nucleotides are TGTGCCAGCAGTGAAGGGGGCAGGGGCAATCAGCCCCAGCATTTT. Translating it yields CASSEGGRGNQPQHF.

The chain carries TRBV29-1 and TRBJ2-5; a possible D gene is TRBD1 (6 bases). The J call may be mistaken, given a closer DNA end match to TRBJ2-7. CDR1 is SQVTM and CDR2 is ANQGSEA in the germline V gene. The CDR3 is 15 amino acids. For the CDR3, the DNA is TGCAGCGTTGAAGGAGTCGGGCAGGGGCCATACGAGCAGTACTTC. It encodes CSVEGVGQGPYEQYF.

The chain carries TRBV5-4 and TRBJ2-1, with a weak D call TRBD1 (5 bases). CDR3 length: 15 amino acids. Germline loops: CDR1 SGHNT, CDR2 YYREEE (reference sequence). Trimming stripped 0 bases from V and 2 bases from J, with 9 bases between. The CDR3 region is CASSLDQGPYNEQFF. DNA for the CDR3: TGTGCCAGCAGCTTGGACCAGGGCCCCTACAATGAGCAGTTCTTC.

This clone was detected many times. This chain uses TRBV30 with TRBJ1-3; D is uncertain. Germline assignment: CDR1 GTSNPN and CDR2 SVGIG (reference sequence). CDR3 length: 14 residues. The germline V and J ends were trimmed by 1 base and 0 bases, with 7 bases remaining between them. Here the CDR3 DNA reads TGTGCCTGGAGTGAGTTGAGCTCTGGAAACACCATATATTTT. This translates into CAWSELSSGNTIYF.

The chain is built from TRBV7-9 and TRBJ2-3; 7 nucleotides line up with TRBD2. This CDR3 contains 14 residues. The germline gives CDR1 SEHNR, CDR2 FQNEAQ (reference sequence). V shed 4 bases and J 2 bases; nucleotides not matched to a gene: 3. CDR3 nucleotide sequence: TGTGCCAGCAGCTGGGGACTAAACACAGATACGCAGTATTTT. Its translation: CASSWGLNTDTQYF.

This clone was picked up one time. The chain is built from TRBV29-1 and TRBJ2-7; tentatively, D is TRBD2 (5 bases). The V and J ends lost 3 bases and 1 base respectively, with 16 bases between them. The CDR3 consists of 15 residues. Germline V gene data show CDR1 as SQVTM and CDR2 as ANQGSEA. CDR3: CSVDTTGSKSYEQYF. The CDR3 DNA reads as TGCAGCGTTGATACTACGGGATCAAAATCCTACGAGCAGTACTTC.

The chain recombines TRBV4-3 with TRBJ2-3, with TRBD2 identical over 7 bases. V lost 0 bases, J lost 2 bases, and 5 bases stayed unmatched. The germline CDR1 and CDR2 sequences are LGHNA and YSLEER. This CDR3 contains 16 residues. CDR3 in DNA: TGCGCCAGCAGCCAAGATAGGCGGGGGATCACAGATACGCAGTATTTT. This gives the protein CASSQDRRGITDTQYF.

The chain combines TRBV30 with TRBJ1-5; 7 positions agree with TRBD1. From germline, CDR1 is GTSNPN and CDR2 SVGIG (reference sequence). The CDR3 runs 12 residues. V gave up 3 bases and J gave up 4 bases; unmatched junction bases: 0. The CDR3 region has the DNA TGTGCCTGGAGACAGGGGAATCAGCCCCAGCATTTT. Translated: CAWRQGNQPQHF.

This chain links TRBV10-1 with TRBJ2-3; the match to TRBD2 covers 7 bases. The CDR3 extends over 14 amino acids. Germline V gene lookup returns CDR1 WNHNN and CDR2 SYGVQD (reference sequence). Trimming at V came to 4 bases and at J to 4 bases, leaving 5 bases not matched to a gene. CDR3 residues: CASSGTSEADTQYF. CDR3 nucleotides: TGCGCCAGCAGTGGAACTAGCGAAGCAGATACGCAGTATTTT.

The rearrangement uses TRBV28 and TRBJ1-4; weak D call: TRBD1 (5 bases). The CDR3 spans 14 residues. The germline CDR1 and CDR2 sequences are MDHEN and SYDVKM. Trimming took 1 base from V and 10 from J, leaving 13 bases between them. DNA of the CDR3: TGTGCCAGCAGTTTATCGGGGGAATCGGGAAAACTGTTTTTT. This encodes CASSLSGESGKLFF.

The V gene is TRBV7-9, the J gene TRBJ2-7; possible D gene TRBD1, 6 bases. V shed 0 bases and J shed 5 bases, with 11 bases lying between them. There are 14 residues in the CDR3. CDR1 SEHNR and CDR2 FQNEAQ come from the germline V gene (reference sequence). The CDR3 reads CASSLAQGIDEQYF. For the CDR3, the DNA is TGTGCCAGCAGCTTAGCTCAGGGGATAGACGAGCAGTACTTC. The variable domain in full, completed from reference TRBV7-9 and TRBJ2-7, reads DTGVSQNPRHKITKRGQNVTFRCDPISEHNRLYWYRQTLGQGPEFLTYFQNEAQLEKSRLLSDRFSAERPKGSFSTLEIQRTEQGDSAMYLCASSLAQGIDEQYFGPGTRLTVT.

This clone showed up just a few times. The rearrangement joins TRBV2 to TRBJ1-1, with D tentatively TRBD1 (5 bases). The germline V and J ends were trimmed by 7 bases and 8 bases, with 11 bases remaining between them. The germline V gene encodes CDR1 SNHLY and CDR2 FYNNEI. CDR3 size: 11 residues. In nucleotides, the CDR3 is TGTGCCAGCACCTTGCGGGGGGAAGCTTTCTTT. Its translation is CASTLRGEAFF.